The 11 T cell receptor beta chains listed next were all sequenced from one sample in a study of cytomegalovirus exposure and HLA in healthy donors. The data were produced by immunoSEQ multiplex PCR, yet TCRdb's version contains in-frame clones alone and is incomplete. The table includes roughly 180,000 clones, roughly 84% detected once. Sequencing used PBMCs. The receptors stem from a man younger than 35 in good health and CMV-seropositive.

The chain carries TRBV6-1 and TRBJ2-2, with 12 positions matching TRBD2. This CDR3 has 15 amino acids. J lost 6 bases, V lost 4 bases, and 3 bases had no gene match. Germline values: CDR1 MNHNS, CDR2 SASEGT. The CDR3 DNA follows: TGTGCCAGCAGTGGACTAGCGGGAGAGGCCGGGGAGCTGTTTTTT. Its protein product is CASSGLAGEAGELFF.

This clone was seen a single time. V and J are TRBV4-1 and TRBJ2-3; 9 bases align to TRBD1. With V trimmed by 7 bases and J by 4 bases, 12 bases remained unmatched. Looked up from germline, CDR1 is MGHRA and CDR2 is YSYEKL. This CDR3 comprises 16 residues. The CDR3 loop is CASTPVGQGTADTQYF. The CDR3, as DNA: TGCGCCAGCACCCCGGTCGGACAGGGGACCGCAGATACGCAGTATTTT.

The CDR3 DNA sequence: TGTGCCAGCAGTGATCCTGCCAGGGGGCCACAAGAGACCCAGTACTTC. Residues: CASSDPARGPQETQYF. The V gene is TRBV2, the J gene TRBJ2-5; 8 nucleotides match TRBD1. This CDR3 contains 16 residues. V was clipped by 3 bases and J by 2 bases; unmatched bases: 8. Germline CDR1 reads SNHLY; CDR2 reads FYNNEI. Full variable domain (outside the CDR3, taken from reference TRBV2 and TRBJ2-5): EPEVTQTPSHQVTQMGQEVILRCVPISNHLYFYWYRQILGQKVEFLVSFYNNEISEKSEIFDDQFSVERPDGSNFTLKIRSTKLEDSAMYFCASSDPARGPQETQYFGPGTRLLVL.

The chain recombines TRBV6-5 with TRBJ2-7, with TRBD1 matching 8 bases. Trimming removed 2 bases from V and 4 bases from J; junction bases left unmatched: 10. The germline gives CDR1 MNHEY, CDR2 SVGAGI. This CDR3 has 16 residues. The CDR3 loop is CASSYGPQGAGYEQYF. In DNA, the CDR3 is TGTGCCAGCAGTTACGGGCCCCAGGGGGCTGGGTACGAGCAGTACTTC.

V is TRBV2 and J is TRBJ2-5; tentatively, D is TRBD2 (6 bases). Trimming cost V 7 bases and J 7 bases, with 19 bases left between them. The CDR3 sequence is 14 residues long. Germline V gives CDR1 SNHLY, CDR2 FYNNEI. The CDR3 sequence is CASTGNSGERTQYF. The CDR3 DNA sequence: TGTGCCAGCACGGGAAATAGCGGCGAACGGACCCAGTACTTC.

CDR3 sequence reads: CASSLALGQGTDTQYF. CDR3 in DNA: TGTGCCAGCAGCTTGGCCTTGGGACAGGGGACAGATACGCAGTATTTT. The chain combines TRBV5-6 with TRBJ2-3; 10 nucleotides match TRBD1. CDR1 SGHDT and CDR2 YYEEEE come from the germline V gene. With V trimmed by 0 bases and J by 3 bases, 4 bases remained unmatched. This CDR3 comprises 16 residues.

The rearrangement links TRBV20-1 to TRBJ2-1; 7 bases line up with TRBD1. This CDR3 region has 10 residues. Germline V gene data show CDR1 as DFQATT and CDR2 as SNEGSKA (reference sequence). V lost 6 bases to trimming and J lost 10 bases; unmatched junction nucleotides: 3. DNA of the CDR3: TGCAGTGCGGTGGACAGGGAGCAGTTCTTC. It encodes CSAVDREQFF.

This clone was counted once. The DNA for the CDR3 is TGTGCCAGCAGCTTGGCCGGAGCGGGTGAGCAGTTCTTC. It is translated as CASSLAGAGEQFF. This chain links TRBV5-6 with TRBJ2-1; possible D gene TRBD2, 6 bases. The CDR3 has 13 residues. The germline V gene encodes CDR1 SGHDT and CDR2 YYEEEE. The ends were cut back, 0 bases at V and 9 bases at J, with 10 bases in the middle.

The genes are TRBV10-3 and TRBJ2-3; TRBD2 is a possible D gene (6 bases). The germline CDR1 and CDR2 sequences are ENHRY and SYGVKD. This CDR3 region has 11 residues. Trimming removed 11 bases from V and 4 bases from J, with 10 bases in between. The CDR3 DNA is TGTGCCGTGGCGGGGCCAGATACGCAGTATTTT. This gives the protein CAVAGPDTQYF.

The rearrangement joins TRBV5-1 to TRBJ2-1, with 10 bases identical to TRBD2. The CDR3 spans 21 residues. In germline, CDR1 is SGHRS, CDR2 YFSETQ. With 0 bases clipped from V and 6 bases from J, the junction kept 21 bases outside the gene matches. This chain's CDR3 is CASSLVLRTSGTYLGGNEQFF. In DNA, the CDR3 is TGCGCCAGCAGCTTGGTACTGAGGACTAGCGGAACTTACCTGGGAGGCAATGAGCAGTTCTTC.

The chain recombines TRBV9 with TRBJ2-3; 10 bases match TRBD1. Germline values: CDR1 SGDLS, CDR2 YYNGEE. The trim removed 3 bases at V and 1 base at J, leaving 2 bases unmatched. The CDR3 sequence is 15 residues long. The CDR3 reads CASSGGTGGTDTQYF. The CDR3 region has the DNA TGTGCCAGCAGCGGGGGGACAGGGGGCACAGATACGCAGTATTTT.